This section outlines one TCR beta chain sequence together with its context. Looked up from germline, CDR1 is SEHNR and CDR2 is FQNEAQ (reference sequence). With 0 bases removed from V and 2 bases from J, the gap between germline ends came to 16 bases. This CDR3 contains 17 residues. The data originate from a study of OX40 agonist ivuxolimab in advanced cancers. Overall study: Every patient in dose escalation had hepatocellular carcinoma, melanoma, renal cell or head and neck cancer. Treatment received earlier with anti-PD-1, anti-PD-L1 or anti-CTLA-4 agents was allowed, and less than 45% had some.

Only in-frame clones appear in the TCRdb table, and some are missing; sequencing was by immunoSEQ multiplex PCR. This table has tens of thousands of clones, about 90% appearing once. The sequenced sample was CD4+ or CD8+ T cells sorted from blood, obtained in a trial of the OX40 agonist ivuxolimab. V is TRBV7-9 and J is TRBJ2-5; tentative D call: TRBD1 (6 bases). This TCR came from an adult with an advanced solid tumor such as melanoma, head and neck, liver or kidney cancer. CDR3 in amino acids: CASSLALGARWQETQYF. The CDR3 bases are TGTGCCAGCAGCTTAGCTCTGGGGGCAAGGTGGCAAGAGACCCAGTACTTC.